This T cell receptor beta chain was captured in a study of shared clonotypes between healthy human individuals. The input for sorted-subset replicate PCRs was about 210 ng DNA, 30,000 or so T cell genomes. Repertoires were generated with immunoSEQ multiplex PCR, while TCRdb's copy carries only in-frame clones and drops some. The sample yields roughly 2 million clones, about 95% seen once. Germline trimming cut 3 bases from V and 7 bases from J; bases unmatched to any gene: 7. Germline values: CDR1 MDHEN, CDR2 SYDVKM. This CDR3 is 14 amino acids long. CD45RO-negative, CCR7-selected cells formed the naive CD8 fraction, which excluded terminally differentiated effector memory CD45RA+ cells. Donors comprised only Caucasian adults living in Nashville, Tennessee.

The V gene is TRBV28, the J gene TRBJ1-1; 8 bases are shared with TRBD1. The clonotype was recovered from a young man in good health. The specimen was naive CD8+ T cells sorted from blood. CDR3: CASSLAGGGLEAFF. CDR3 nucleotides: TGTGCCAGCAGTTTGGCAGGGGGCGGGCTTGAAGCTTTCTTT.